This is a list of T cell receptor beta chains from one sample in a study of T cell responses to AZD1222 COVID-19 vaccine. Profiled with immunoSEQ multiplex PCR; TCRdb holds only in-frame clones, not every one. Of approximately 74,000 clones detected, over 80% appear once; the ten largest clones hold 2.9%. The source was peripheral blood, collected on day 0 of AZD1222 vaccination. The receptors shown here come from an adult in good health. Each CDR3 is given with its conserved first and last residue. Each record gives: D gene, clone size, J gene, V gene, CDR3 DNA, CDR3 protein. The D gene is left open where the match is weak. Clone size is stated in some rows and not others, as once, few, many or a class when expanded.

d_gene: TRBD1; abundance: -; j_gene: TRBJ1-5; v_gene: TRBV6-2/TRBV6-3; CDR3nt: TGTGCCAGCAGTTACTCCGTGGCAGGGGGAAGTCAGCCCCAGCATTTT; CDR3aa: CASSYSVAGGSQPQHF
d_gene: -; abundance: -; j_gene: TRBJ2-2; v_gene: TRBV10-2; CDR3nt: TGCGCCAGCAGTGAGTACTACGCTGGCACCGGGGAGCTGTTTTTT; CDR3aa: CASSEYYAGTGELFF
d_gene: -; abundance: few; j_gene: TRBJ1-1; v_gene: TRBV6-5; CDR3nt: TGTGCCTGCGGCTCGGCGGGCTTGAAAAACACTGAAGCTTTCTTT; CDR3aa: CACGSAGLKNTEAFF
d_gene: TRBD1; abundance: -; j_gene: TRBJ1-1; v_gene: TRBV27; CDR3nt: TGTGCCAGCAGTCCCCGGGACAGGGCCATATCTGAAGCTTTCTTT; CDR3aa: CASSPRDRAISEAFF
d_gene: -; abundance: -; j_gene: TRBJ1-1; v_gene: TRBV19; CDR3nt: TGTGCCAGTGCCCAGGGTAGGGTGACTGAAGCTTTCTTT; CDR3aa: CASAQGRVTEAFF
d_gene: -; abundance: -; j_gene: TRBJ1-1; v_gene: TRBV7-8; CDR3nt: TGTGCCAGCAGCTTTCGGGACGAAGCTTTCTTT; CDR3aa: CASSFRDEAFF
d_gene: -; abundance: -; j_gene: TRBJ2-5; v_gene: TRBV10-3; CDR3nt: TGTGCCATCAGTGGTACTAGGGGTCAAGAGACCCAGTACTTC; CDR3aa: CAISGTRGQETQYF
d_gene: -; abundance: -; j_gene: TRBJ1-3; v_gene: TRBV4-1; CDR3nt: TGCGCCAGCAGCCAAAACCCGGGGGGGGCTGGGGGAAACACCATATATTTT; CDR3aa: CASSQNPGGAGGNTIYF
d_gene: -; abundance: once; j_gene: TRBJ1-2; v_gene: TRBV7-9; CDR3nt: TGTGCCAGCAGCTTAGTATCCGGGCTAAACTATGGCTACACCTTC; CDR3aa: CASSLVSGLNYGYTF
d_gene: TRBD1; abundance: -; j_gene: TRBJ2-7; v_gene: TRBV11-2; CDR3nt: TGTGCCAGCAGCCGCCTCAGGGGGCGGAACGAGCAGTACTTC; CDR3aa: CASSRLRGRNEQYF
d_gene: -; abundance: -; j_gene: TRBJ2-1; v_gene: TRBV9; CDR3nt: TGTGCCAGCAGCTCCCCCCTGGGGGATGAGCAGTTCTTC; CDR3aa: CASSSPLGDEQFF
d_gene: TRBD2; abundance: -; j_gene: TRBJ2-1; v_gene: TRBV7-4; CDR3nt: TGTGCCAGCAGCTCCCCCCGGGGGGGTCACTACAATGAGCAGTTCTTC; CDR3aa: CASSSPRGGHYNEQFF
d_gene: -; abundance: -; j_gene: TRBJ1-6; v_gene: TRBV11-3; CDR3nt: TGTGCCAGCAGCTTTCCCCGAGGGCCGCATAGTGGCCCCTATAATTCACCCCTCCACTTT; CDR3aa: CASSFPRGPHSGPYNSPLHF
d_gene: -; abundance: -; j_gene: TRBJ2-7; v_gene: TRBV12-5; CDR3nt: TGTGCTAGTGGTTTGGAAGAGGACAGCTCCGAGCAGTACTTC; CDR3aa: CASGLEEDSSEQYF
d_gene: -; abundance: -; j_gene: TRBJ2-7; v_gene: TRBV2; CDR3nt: TGTGCCAGCAGCGGCCAGGGCTATGGGTACGAGCAGTACTTC; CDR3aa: CASSGQGYGYEQYF
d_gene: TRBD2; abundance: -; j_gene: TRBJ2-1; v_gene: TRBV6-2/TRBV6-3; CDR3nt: TGTGCCAGCAGTTACTCGAGTAGCGGGAAATACAATGAGCAGTTCTTC; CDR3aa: CASSYSSSGKYNEQFF
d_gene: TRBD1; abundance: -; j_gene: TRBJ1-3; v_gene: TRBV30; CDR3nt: TGTGCCTGGAGTGCGGACAGGGGGTATTCTGGAAACACCATATATTTT; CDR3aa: CAWSADRGYSGNTIYF
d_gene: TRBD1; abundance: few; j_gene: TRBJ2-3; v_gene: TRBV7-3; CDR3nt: TGTGCCAGCAGCTCCGGACAGGGAACAGATACGCAGTATTTT; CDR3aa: CASSSGQGTDTQYF
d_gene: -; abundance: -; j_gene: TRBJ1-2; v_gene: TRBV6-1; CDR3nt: TGTGCCAGCAGTGAAGCCCGGTCCGCTAACTATGGCTACACCTTC; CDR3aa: CASSEARSANYGYTF
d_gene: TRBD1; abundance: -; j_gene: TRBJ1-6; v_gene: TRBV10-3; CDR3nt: TGTGCCATCAGACAGGACAGGGGTAATTCACCCCTCCACTTT; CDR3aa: CAIRQDRGNSPLHF
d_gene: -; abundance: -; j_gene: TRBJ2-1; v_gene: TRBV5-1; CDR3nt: TGCGCCAGCAGTTTGGGGCTCGGAGGAAACAATGAGCAGTTCTTC; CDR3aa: CASSLGLGGNNEQFF
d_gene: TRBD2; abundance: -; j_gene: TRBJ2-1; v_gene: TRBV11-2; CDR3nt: TGTGCCAGCGGGAAGATAGCGGGACTGACCTACAATGAGCAGTTCTTC; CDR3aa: CASGKIAGLTYNEQFF
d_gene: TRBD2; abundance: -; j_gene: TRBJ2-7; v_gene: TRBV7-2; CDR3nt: TGTGCCAGCAGCTTAGCAACCGGGAGGGCCGACGAGCAGTACTTC; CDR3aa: CASSLATGRADEQYF
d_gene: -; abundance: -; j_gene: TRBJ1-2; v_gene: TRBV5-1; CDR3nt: TGCGCCAGCAGCTTGGTCCCCCCAGGGTCGAACTATGGCTACACCTTC; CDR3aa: CASSLVPPGSNYGYTF
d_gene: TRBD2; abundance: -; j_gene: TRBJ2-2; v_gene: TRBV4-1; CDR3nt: TGCGCCAGCAGCCGAGAGGGGACTAGCGTGTCCGGGGAGCTGTTTTTT; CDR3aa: CASSREGTSVSGELFF
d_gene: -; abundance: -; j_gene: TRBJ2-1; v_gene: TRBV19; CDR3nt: TGTGCCAGTAGTGAGAGAGCGGCGAGCTCCTACAATGAGCAGTTCTTC; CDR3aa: CASSERAASSYNEQFF
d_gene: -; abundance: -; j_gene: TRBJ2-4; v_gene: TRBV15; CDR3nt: TGTGCCACCAGCAGCCGGGACATTCGTTCCGGGGACATTCAGTACTTC; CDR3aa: CATSSRDIRSGDIQYF
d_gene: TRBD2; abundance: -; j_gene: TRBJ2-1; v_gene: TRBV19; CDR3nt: TGTGCCAGTAGTCCAGGGACTAGCGGGACGAACAATGAGCAGTTCTTC; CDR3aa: CASSPGTSGTNNEQFF
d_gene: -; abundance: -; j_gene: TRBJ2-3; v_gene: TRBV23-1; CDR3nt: TGCGCCAGCAGTCAATCGGTTCCCATCCGGACTACCAGCACAGATACGCAGTATTTT; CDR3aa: CASSQSVPIRTTSTDTQYF
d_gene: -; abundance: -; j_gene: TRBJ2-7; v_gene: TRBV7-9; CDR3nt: TGTGCCAGCAGCCCGCGACTGGCTGACGAGCAGTACTTC; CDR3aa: CASSPRLADEQYF
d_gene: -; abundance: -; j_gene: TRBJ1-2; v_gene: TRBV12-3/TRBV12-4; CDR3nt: TGTGCCACCTCGTCGGTTTCTAACTATGGCTACACCTTC; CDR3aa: CATSSVSNYGYTF
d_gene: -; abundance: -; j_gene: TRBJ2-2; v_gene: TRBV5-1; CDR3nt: TGCGCCAGCAGGCCTGGGGTAGCGAACACCGGGGAGCTGTTTTTT; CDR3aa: CASRPGVANTGELFF
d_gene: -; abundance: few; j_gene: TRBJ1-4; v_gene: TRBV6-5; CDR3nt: TGTGCCAGCAACCGGTGGGGAAACCTTAATGAAAAACTGTTTTTT; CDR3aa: CASNRWGNLNEKLFF